This T cell receptor beta chain was profiled in a study of vaccination effects on CD4 cells after COVID-19. Clones were read by immunoSEQ multiplex PCR, and TCRdb kept only the in-frame ones, dropping some. Counted here are some 68,000 clones, 70% to 90% occurring once; the ten biggest clones make up approximately 1.3%. The ViraFEST assay expanded antigen-specific CD4+ T cells with viral peptide pools before sequencing. Investigators separated out CD4+ T cells once approximately 9 days of culture had passed. Vaccine administered to participants consisted of two doses of either BNT162b2 or mRNA-1273. Each vaccine recipient was nucleocapsid antibody negative and had no prior SARS-CoV-2 infection. Culturing of a few million PBMC per well took place with around 9.6 IU/ml IL-2 and about 9.3 ug/ml peptides. Turning to this clone: Its target is unknown.

The germline V gene has CDR1 SGHRS and CDR2 YFSETQ. Trimming took 4 bases from V and 2 from J, leaving 8 bases between them. CDR3 size: 13 residues. The sample consisted of CD4+ T cells from PBMCs cultured with HCoV-229E spike peptides, taken after COVID-19 vaccination. V is TRBV5-1 and J is TRBJ2-3; D is ambiguous. This TCR was sampled from a human donor who received a COVID-19 vaccine. CDR3: CASSTENTDTQYF. The CDR3, as DNA: TGCGCCAGCAGCACGGAGAACACAGATACGCAGTATTTT.